These T cell receptor beta chains were read from a single sample in a study of T cells after yellow fever vaccination. TCRdb itself ran the 5' RACE reads through MiXCR, one entry per CDR3 protein. This sample has roughly 150,000 distinct CDR3 sequences; 7.7% occur once, and the top ten carry approximately 0.67%. Specimen: CD4+ T cells sorted from PBMCs, collected 5 days after the yellow fever booster vaccination. The receptors here all came from a young man who received the YFV17D yellow fever vaccine. CDR3s include the opening cysteine and the closing phenylalanine or tryptophan. The D gene is left open where the match is weak. Expanded clones get a size class; other rows say once, few or many, or leave the size out.

many	.	TRBJ2-2	TRBV10-3	TGTGCCATCAGTGATTCCGCGAACACCGGGGAGCTGTTTTTT	CAISDSANTGELFF
many	TRBD1	TRBJ2-6	TRBV10-3	TGTGCCATCAGTGGGTCGGGACAGGGACCACTCTCTGGGGCCAACGTCCTGACTTTC	CAISGSGQGPLSGANVLTF
many	.	TRBJ2-1	TRBV20-1	TGCAGTGCTAGTGGGGGGAGTTTCTTC	CSASGGSFF
many	.	TRBJ2-1	TRBV5-1	TGCGCCAGCAGCTACGGGGCTCCTTACAATGAGCAGTTCTTC	CASSYGAPYNEQFF
many	.	TRBJ2-4	TRBV5-5	TGTGCCAGCAGCTTGGCCGGCGGGGCCCAAAACATTCAGTACTTC	CASSLAGGAQNIQYF
.	.	TRBJ1-1	TRBV7-2	TGTGCCAGCAGCTTAGTAGTCATGAACACTGAAGCTTTCTTT	CASSLVVMNTEAFF
many	.	TRBJ2-3	TRBV7-2	TGTGCCAGCAGCGGGGGCTGGTCTGGCACAGATACGCAGTATTTT	CASSGGWSGTDTQYF
many	TRBD1	TRBJ2-5	TRBV3-1	TGTGCCAGCAGCTTCCGGGACAGGGGCCGGGGGACCCAGTACTTC	CASSFRDRGRGTQYF
many	.	TRBJ1-2	TRBV7-2	TGTGCCAGCAGCTTAGGCTTGGGGTCCTATGGCTACACCTTC	CASSLGLGSYGYTF
few	TRBD1	TRBJ2-1	TRBV5-6	TGTGCCAGCGGACAGGGATTAGATGAGCAGTTCTTC	CASGQGLDEQFF
many	.	TRBJ2-3	TRBV20-1	TGCAGTGCGACGTTTCGCACAGATACGCAGTATTTT	CSATFRTDTQYF
few	.	TRBJ1-2	TRBV19	TGTGCCAGTAGTAGCCGACGGAACTATGGCTACACCTTC	CASSSRRNYGYTF
many	TRBD2	TRBJ2-7	TRBV20-1	TGCAGTGCTAGAGATGGGAGCGGGAGGGCCTTCGGTTCCTACGAGCAGTACTTC	CSARDGSGRAFGSYEQYF
many	.	TRBJ2-5	TRBV4-2	TGTGCCAGCAGCTCGCAGGGCTCAATGGGGTTAGAGACCCAGTACTTC	CASSSQGSMGLETQYF
many	.	TRBJ2-3	TRBV5-1	TGCGCCAGCAGCTTGGCCTCCGGAGGGGCAGATACGCAGTATTTT	CASSLASGGADTQYF
many	.	TRBJ2-5	TRBV5-1	TGCGCCAGCAGCATGGGGAGAACGGGAGACCAAGAGACCCAGTACTTC	CASSMGRTGDQETQYF
few	.	TRBJ2-1	TRBV7-3	TGTGCCAGCAGCTTACAGCGGATAGGAGTTCCCAATGAGCAGTTCTTC	CASSLQRIGVPNEQFF
.	.	TRBJ1-5	TRBV7-2	TGTGCCAGCAGCTTAGAGCGGATTAGCAATCAGCCCCAGCATTTT	CASSLERISNQPQHF
many	TRBD1	TRBJ1-1	TRBV27	TGTGCCAGCAGGGGAGATCCGGGACAGGGAGACACTGAAGCTTTCTTT	CASRGDPGQGDTEAFF
few	TRBD2	TRBJ2-6	TRBV7-2	TGTGCCAGCAGCTTACTAGCGGGAGTCTCTGGGGCCAACGTCCTGACTTTC	CASSLLAGVSGANVLTF
many	TRBD2	TRBJ2-1	TRBV10-3	TGTGCCATCTCGACTAGCGGGAGTTACAATGAGCAGTTCTTC	CAISTSGSYNEQFF
many	.	TRBJ1-1	TRBV20-1	TGCTCCTACAGTTCTGAAGCTTTCTTT	CSYSSEAFF
few	TRBD1	TRBJ1-1	TRBV20-1	TGCAGTGCTAGAAGGGCAGGGGGCCGTGGCACTGAAGCTTTCTTT	CSARRAGGRGTEAFF
many	.	TRBJ2-1	TRBV5-5	TGTGCCAGCAGCTTTTTGTCCTCAGGTGTGGGGACATACAATGAGCAGTTCTTC	CASSFLSSGVGTYNEQFF
many	TRBD1	TRBJ2-3	TRBV19	TGTGCCAGTACCCGAAGGGGCCGGACAGGGGGCATCACAGATACGCAGTATTTT	CASTRRGRTGGITDTQYF
many	TRBD2	TRBJ2-5	TRBV7-9	TGTGCCAGCAGTCGGGGAGGGTCCGGTTTAGAGACCCAGTACTTC	CASSRGGSGLETQYF
many	.	TRBJ2-7	TRBV27	TGTGCCAGCAGTCCCACCGACCGCCCACAGTACTTC	CASSPTDRPQYF
many	.	TRBJ2-7	TRBV6-6	TGTGCCAGCAGTCAACAGACCCCGCCCGAGCAGTACTTC	CASSQQTPPEQYF